The 20 T cell receptor beta chains below were found in one sample sequenced in a study of T cells in Graves' hyperthyroidism and ophthalmopathy. Researchers took RNA transcripts and amplified the TCR beta CDR3 regions from them. A first-round RT-PCR of the TCR CDR3 used the HTBI primer set. Each CDR3 protein is one row after TCRdb ran MiXCR on the multiplex PCR reads. The sample includes over 500,000 distinct CDR3 sequences, 40% to 50% of them seen just once. The sample was peripheral blood or thyroid tissue (not recorded which). The origin of the receptors is an adult woman with Graves' disease, either hyperthyroidism or ophthalmopathy (not recorded which).

This clonotype was detected only a few times. The chain has TRBV10-3 and TRBJ1-6, with D hard to call. The CDR3 contains 13 residues. In germline, CDR1 is ENHRY, CDR2 SYGVKD. Trimming took 8 bases from V and 4 from J, leaving 9 bases between them. CDR3 bases: TGTGCCATCCGGACCGAGTATAATTCACCCCTCCACTTT. This encodes CAIRTEYNSPLHF.

This clonotype was seen more than once but under ten times. The chain couples TRBV15 to TRBJ2-2; a weak D match, TRBD2 (6 bases). The germline gives CDR1 LNHNV, CDR2 YYDKDF (reference sequence). The CDR3 runs to 15 residues. V shed 5 bases and J shed 3 bases, with 13 bases lying between them. The CDR3 DNA follows: TGTGCCACCAGCCCCCGGCTAGCGCACACCGGGGAGCTGTTTTTT. Protein product: CATSPRLAHTGELFF.

This clonotype is a singleton in its sample. The rearrangement uses TRBV20-1 and TRBJ2-7; possibly TRBD1 for D (6 bases). Germline lookup yields CDR1 DFQATT and CDR2 SNEGSKA (reference sequence). V was pared by 3 bases and J by 4 bases, with 16 bases between. The CDR3 loop spans 14 amino acids. The CDR3 DNA is TGCAGTGCTAGCACAGGGCGTTTTTTATACGAGCAGTACTTC. Its protein product is CSASTGRFLYEQYF.

The chain joins TRBV25-1 to TRBJ1-6, with 10 nucleotides matching TRBD1. CDR3 length: 15 amino acids. After removal of 6 bases from V and 14 bases from J, the junction contained 13 bases not matched to a gene. Germline values: CDR1 MGHDK, CDR2 SYGVNS. In DNA form, the CDR3 reads TGTGCCAGCAGGGGACCGGGGACAGGGGTTCTGTCCCTCCACTTT. Translation: CASRGPGTGVLSLHF.

The chain combines TRBV7-2 with TRBJ1-1; no clear D. V was pared by 1 base and J by 3 bases, with 12 bases between. Germline V gene sequence: CDR1 SGHTA, CDR2 FQGNSA. The CDR3 runs to 15 residues. The CDR3 coding sequence is TGTGCCAGCAGCTTAGATAGCCGGCGGTACACTGAAGCTTTCTTT. It yields the protein CASSLDSRRYTEAFF.

The chain is built from TRBV2 and TRBJ1-5; D gene uncertain. V dropped 3 bases and J dropped 3 bases, with 9 bases sitting between them. CDR3 length equals 14 residues. CDR1 is SNHLY and CDR2 is FYNNEI in the germline V gene. In nucleotides, the CDR3 is TGTGCCAGCAGTGACGAGGGCATCAATCAGCCCCAGCATTTT. Its translation is CASSDEGINQPQHF.

The rearrangement uses TRBV19 and TRBJ2-7, with D unresolved. The germline V gene encodes CDR1 LNHDA and CDR2 SQIVND (reference sequence). This CDR3 region has 15 residues. V dropped 2 bases and J dropped 4 bases, with 15 bases sitting between them. As DNA, the CDR3 is TGTGCCAGTAGTATAATTGTGGGATCTGGTTACGAGCAGTACTTC. This sequence encodes CASSIIVGSGYEQYF.

This clonotype was detected once. V is TRBV11-2 and J is TRBJ2-7; D ambiguous. V was clipped by 0 bases and J by 3 bases, with 12 bases between them. Looked up from germline, CDR1 is SGHAT and CDR2 is FQNNGV. The CDR3 totals 15 residues. The CDR3 DNA reads TGTGCCAGCAGCTTAGATAAGGCCGGGTTCTACGAGCAGTACTTC. Translating gives CASSLDKAGFYEQYF.

This clonotype occurred once. The rearrangement links TRBV15 to TRBJ1-2, with D possibly being TRBD1 (5 bases). CDR1 is LNHNV and CDR2 is YYDKDF in the germline V gene (reference sequence). Trimming removed 0 bases at V and 4 bases at J, with 12 bases between. This CDR3 has 15 residues. CDR3 sequence (DNA): TGTGCCACCAGCAGAGACGGGGGGGTCGGCTATGGCTACACCTTC. Translated, it gives CATSRDGGVGYGYTF.

The chain recombines TRBV12-3 or TRBV12-4 with TRBJ1-4; D is undetermined. Trimming took 5 bases from V and 6 from J, leaving 4 bases between them. The CDR3 sequence is 11 residues long. The DNA of the CDR3 is TGTGCCAGCAGTCAACATGAAAAACTGTTTTTT. Translating gives CASSQHEKLFF.

In its sample, this clonotype was seen many times. The V gene is TRBV24-1, the J gene TRBJ1-5; 7 nucleotides align to TRBD1. V was clipped by 4 bases and J by 0 bases; unmatched bases: 11. The CDR3 covers 18 residues. CDR1 and CDR2 (germline): KGHDR, SFDVKD. The chain's CDR3 is CATSDTTRTGNSNQPQHF. For the CDR3, the DNA is TGTGCCACCAGTGACACAACCAGGACAGGTAATAGCAATCAGCCCCAGCATTTT.

This clonotype was detected only once. The chain links TRBV7-4 to TRBJ1-1, with 8 bases that match TRBD1. The V gene end was trimmed by 5 bases and the J gene end by 4 bases; junction bases not matched to a gene: 9. Germline CDR1 and CDR2: SGHVT and SQSDAQ. This CDR3 spans 15 amino acids. The CDR3 region has the DNA TGTGCCAGCAGCCGCAGGACAGGGTCGGGCACTGAAGCTTTCTTT. Residues: CASSRRTGSGTEAFF. Full variable domain (remainder filled in from reference TRBV7-4 and TRBJ1-1): GAGVSQSPRYKVAKRGRDVALRCDSISGHVTLYWYRQTLGQGSEVLTYSQSDAQRDKSGRPSGRFSAERPERSVSTLKIQRTEQGDSAVYLCASSRRTGSGTEAFFGQGTRLTVV.

The rearrangement joins TRBV5-1 to TRBJ1-1; 7 positions match TRBD1. This CDR3 region has 14 residues. Germline CDR1 reads SGHRS; CDR2 reads YFSETQ. Trimming took 4 bases from V and 4 from J; bases not matched to a gene: 7. CDR3 nucleotide sequence: TGCGCCAGCAGCCGGACAGGTTTATTCACTGAAGCTTTCTTT. This encodes CASSRTGLFTEAFF.

As regards this clonotype: The junction and the germline gene differ at one end; a read error may be behind it. The chain has TRBV24-1 and TRBJ2-5, with 7 bases matching TRBD1. Germline assignment: CDR1 KGHDR and CDR2 SFDVKD. The CDR3 totals 15 residues. The CDR3 loop is CAASDTTGSGETQYF. In DNA form, the CDR3 reads TGTGCCGCCAGTGACACGACAGGGTCGGGAGAGACCCAGTACTTC.

At least ten counts were recorded for this clonotype. This chain uses TRBV7-8 with TRBJ1-5, with 11 bases fitting TRBD1. The CDR3 is made up of 15 amino acids. V lost 5 bases, J lost 5 bases, and 5 bases stayed unmatched. The germline V gene has CDR1 SGHVS and CDR2 FQNEAQ. CDR3 in amino acids: CASSIWTGGDQPQHF. CDR3 nucleotide sequence: TGTGCCAGCAGCATATGGACAGGGGGCGATCAGCCCCAGCATTTT.

As concerns this clonotype: A much larger clone sits a single nucleotide away, making a read error possible. V is TRBV14 and J is TRBJ1-1; D call uncertain. Germline CDR1 and CDR2: SGHDN and FVKESK. The CDR3 extends over 15 amino acids. V lost 6 bases, J lost 0 bases, and 14 bases lay in between. CDR3 sequence reads: CASRRLGTLNTEAFF. CDR3 bases: TGTGCCAGCAGACGACTGGGTACTTTGAACACTGAAGCTTTCTTT.

The chain joins TRBV6-5 to TRBJ2-5; the D gene is possibly TRBD2 (6 bases). The CDR3 has 16 amino acids. The V and J ends lost 0 bases and 5 bases respectively, with 16 bases between them. Looked up from germline, CDR1 is MNHEY and CDR2 is SVGAGI. The CDR3 DNA reads as TGTGCCAGCAGTTACTCTTTCGGGAGTACGATTGAGACCCAGTACTTC. Protein sequence: CASSYSFGSTIETQYF.

There are many counts of this clonotype. The chain is built from TRBV2 and TRBJ2-7, with D perhaps TRBD2 (5 bases). Germline V gives CDR1 SNHLY, CDR2 FYNNEI. The ends were cut back, 8 bases at V and 2 bases at J, with 13 bases in the middle. This CDR3 contains 13 residues. For the CDR3, the DNA is TGTGCCAGCGGAGGAGCTTCAACCTACGAGCAGTACTTC. It specifies CASGGASTYEQYF. Full variable domain (outside the CDR3, taken from reference TRBV2 and TRBJ2-7): EPEVTQTPSHQVTQMGQEVILRCVPISNHLYFYWYRQILGQKVEFLVSFYNNEISEKSEIFDDQFSVERPDGSNFTLKIRSTKLEDSAMYFCASGGASTYEQYFGPGTRLTVT.

V usage is TRBV19 and J usage is TRBJ1-1; possibly TRBD1 for D (6 bases). Germline CDR1 LNHDA, CDR2 SQIVND (reference sequence). The CDR3 has 17 residues. The V and J ends lost 4 bases and 0 bases respectively, with 18 bases between them. The CDR3 DNA is TGTGCCAGTAGTAACGTCCTGGGGGGGACAATGAACACTGAAGCTTTCTTT. This sequence encodes CASSNVLGGTMNTEAFF.

This rearrangement joins TRBV7-2 to TRBJ1-1; D is unclear. The CDR3 is 9 residues long. The V gene lost 5 bases and the J gene lost 8 bases, with 3 bases spanning the gap. Germline CDR1 is SGHTA and CDR2 is FQGNSA. CDR3 residues: CASSQEAFF. The CDR3 bases are TGTGCCAGCAGCCAGGAAGCTTTCTTT.